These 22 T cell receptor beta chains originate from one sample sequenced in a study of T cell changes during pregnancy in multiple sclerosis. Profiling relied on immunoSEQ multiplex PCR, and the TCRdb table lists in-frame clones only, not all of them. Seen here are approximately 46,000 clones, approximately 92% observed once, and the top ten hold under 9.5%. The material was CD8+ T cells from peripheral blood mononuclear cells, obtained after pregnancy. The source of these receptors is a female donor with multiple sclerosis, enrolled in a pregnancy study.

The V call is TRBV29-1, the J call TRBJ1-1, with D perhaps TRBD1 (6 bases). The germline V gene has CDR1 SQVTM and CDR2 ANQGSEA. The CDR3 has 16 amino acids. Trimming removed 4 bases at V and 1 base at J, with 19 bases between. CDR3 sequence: CSVGGVVGGRNTEAFF. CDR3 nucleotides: TGCAGCGTTGGAGGGGTCGTGGGGGGGCGGAACACTGAAGCTTTCTTT. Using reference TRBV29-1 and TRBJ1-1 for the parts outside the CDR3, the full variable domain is SAVISQKPSRDICQRGTSLTIQCQVDSQVTMMFWYRQQPGQSLTLIATANQGSEATYESGFVIDKFPISRPNLTFSTLTVSNMSPEDSSIYLCSVGGVVGGRNTEAFFGQGTRLTVV.

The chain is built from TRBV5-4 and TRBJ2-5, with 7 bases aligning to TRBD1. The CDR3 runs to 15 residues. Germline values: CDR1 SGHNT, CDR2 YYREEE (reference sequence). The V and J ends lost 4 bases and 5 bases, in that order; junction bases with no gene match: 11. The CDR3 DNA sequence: TGTGCCAGCAGCGGAGTGACAGGGAGAGGGGAGACCCAGTACTTC. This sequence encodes CASSGVTGRGETQYF.

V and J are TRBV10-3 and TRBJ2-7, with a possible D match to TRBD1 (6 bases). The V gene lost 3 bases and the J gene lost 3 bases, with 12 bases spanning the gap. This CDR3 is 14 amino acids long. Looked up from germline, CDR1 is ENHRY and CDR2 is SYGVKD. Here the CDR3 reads CAISDGTSVYEQYF. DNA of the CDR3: TGTGCCATCAGTGACGGGACAAGCGTCTACGAGCAGTACTTC.

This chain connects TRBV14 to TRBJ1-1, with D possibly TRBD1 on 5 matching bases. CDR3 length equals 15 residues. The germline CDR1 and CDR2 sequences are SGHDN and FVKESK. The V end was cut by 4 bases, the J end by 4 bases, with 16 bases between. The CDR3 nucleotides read TGTGCCAGCAGCCCAGCGGGGGGAAGGGGCACTGAAGCTTTCTTT. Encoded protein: CASSPAGGRGTEAFF. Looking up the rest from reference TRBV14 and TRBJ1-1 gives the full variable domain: EAGVTQFPSHSVIEKGQTVTLRCDPISGHDNLYWYRRVMGKEIKFLLHFVKESKQDESGMPNNRFLAERTGGTYSTLKVQPAELEDSGVYFCASSPAGGRGTEAFFGQGTRLTVV.

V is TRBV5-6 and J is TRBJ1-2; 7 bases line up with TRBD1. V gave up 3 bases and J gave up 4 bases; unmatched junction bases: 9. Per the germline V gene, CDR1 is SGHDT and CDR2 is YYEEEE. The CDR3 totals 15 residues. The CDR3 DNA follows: TGTGCCAGCAGCTCCACAGGGGACAGAGGCTATGGCTACACCTTC. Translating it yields CASSSTGDRGYGYTF.

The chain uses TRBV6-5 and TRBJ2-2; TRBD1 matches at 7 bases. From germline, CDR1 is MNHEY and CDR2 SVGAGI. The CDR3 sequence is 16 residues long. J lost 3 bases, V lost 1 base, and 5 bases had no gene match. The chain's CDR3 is CASSYLPGQYTGELFF. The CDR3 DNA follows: TGTGCCAGCAGTTACTTGCCGGGACAGTACACCGGGGAGCTGTTTTTT.

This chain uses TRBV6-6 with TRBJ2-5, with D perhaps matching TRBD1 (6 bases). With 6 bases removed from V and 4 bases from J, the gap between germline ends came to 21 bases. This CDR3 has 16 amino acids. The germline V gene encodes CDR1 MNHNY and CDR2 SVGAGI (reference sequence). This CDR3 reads CASSLLASGAVETQYF. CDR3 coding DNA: TGTGCCAGCAGCCTACTCGCCTCAGGGGCCGTAGAGACCCAGTACTTC.

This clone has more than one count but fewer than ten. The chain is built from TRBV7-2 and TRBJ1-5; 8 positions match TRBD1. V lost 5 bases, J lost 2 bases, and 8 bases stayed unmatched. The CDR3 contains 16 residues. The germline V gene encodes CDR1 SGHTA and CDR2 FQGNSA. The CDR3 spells CASSVTGDLGNQPQHF. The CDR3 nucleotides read TGTGCCAGCAGCGTGACAGGGGATTTAGGCAATCAGCCCCAGCATTTT.

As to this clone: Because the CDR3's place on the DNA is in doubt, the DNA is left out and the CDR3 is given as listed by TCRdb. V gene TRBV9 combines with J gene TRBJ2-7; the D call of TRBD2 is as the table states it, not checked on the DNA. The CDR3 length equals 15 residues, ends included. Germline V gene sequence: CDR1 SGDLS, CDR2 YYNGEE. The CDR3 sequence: CASSVGPGLAGEQYF.

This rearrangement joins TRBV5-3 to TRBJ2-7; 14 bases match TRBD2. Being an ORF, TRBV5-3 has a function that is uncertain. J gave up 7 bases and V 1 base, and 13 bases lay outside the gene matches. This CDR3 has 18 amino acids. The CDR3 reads CARSLPGTSGSLVGEQYF. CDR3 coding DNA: TGTGCCAGAAGCTTGCCCGGGACTAGCGGGAGCCTAGTGGGAGAGCAGTACTTC.

DNA of the CDR3: TGTGCCAGCAGTTATTCGGGGGGGGATAGCTATGGCTACACCTTC. Its translation: CASSYSGGDSYGYTF. This chain links TRBV6-5 with TRBJ1-2; a possible D gene is TRBD1 (5 bases). There are 15 residues in the CDR3. Trimming left V 3 bases short and J 4 bases short, with 15 bases between. From germline, CDR1 is MNHEY and CDR2 SVGAGI.

The CDR3 is CASSEVRGTSYEQYF. The CDR3 region has the DNA TGTGCCAGCAGTGAAGTTAGGGGTACCTCCTACGAGCAGTACTTC. V gene TRBV6-1 combines with J gene TRBJ2-7; tentative D call: TRBD1 (5 bases). V gave up 1 base and J gave up 0 bases, with 10 bases separating them. Germline CDR1 is MNHNS and CDR2 is SASEGT. CDR3 length: 15 residues.

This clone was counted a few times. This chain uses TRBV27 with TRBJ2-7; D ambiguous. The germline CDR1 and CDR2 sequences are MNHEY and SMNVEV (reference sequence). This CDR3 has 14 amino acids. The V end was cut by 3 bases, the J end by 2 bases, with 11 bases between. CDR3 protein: CASSFTAAAYEQYF. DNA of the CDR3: TGTGCCAGCAGTTTTACCGCTGCGGCCTACGAGCAGTACTTC.

Here the CDR3 DNA reads TGTGCCACCAGCAGGGGACTAGCGGAAGTTTACAATGAGCAGTTCTTC. It specifies CATSRGLAEVYNEQFF. The V gene is TRBV15, the J gene TRBJ2-1; 11 positions agree with TRBD2. Germline assignment: CDR1 LNHNV and CDR2 YYDKDF (reference sequence). V gave up 3 bases and J gave up 4 bases; unmatched junction bases: 5. The CDR3 totals 16 residues.

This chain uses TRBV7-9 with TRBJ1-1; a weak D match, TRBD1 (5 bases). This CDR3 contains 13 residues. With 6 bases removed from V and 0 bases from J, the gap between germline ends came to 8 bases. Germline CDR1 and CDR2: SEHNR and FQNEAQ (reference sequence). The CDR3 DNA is TGTGCCAGCAGTCGGGGGGTGAACACTGAAGCTTTCTTT. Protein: CASSRGVNTEAFF.

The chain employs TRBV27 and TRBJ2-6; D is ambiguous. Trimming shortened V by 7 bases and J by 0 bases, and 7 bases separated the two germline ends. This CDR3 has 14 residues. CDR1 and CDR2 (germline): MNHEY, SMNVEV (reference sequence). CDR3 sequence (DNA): TGTGCCAGCAAGTGGAGCTCTGGGGCCAACGTCCTGACTTTC. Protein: CASKWSSGANVLTF.

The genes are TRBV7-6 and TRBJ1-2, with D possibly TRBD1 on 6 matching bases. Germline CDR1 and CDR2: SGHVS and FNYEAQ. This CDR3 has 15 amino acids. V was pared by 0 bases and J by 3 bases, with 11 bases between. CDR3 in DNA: TGTGCCAGCAGCTTAGCGTCGACAGGCTACTATGGCTACACCTTC. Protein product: CASSLASTGYYGYTF.

The CDR3 DNA sequence: TGTGCCAGCAGTTTTACGGGGGATGGCTACACCTTC. Translating gives CASSFTGDGYTF. The rearrangement joins TRBV27 to TRBJ1-2, with D possibly TRBD1 on 5 matching bases. This CDR3 comprises 12 residues. CDR1 is MNHEY and CDR2 is SMNVEV in the germline V gene (reference sequence). V gave up 3 bases and J gave up 6 bases, with 8 bases separating them.

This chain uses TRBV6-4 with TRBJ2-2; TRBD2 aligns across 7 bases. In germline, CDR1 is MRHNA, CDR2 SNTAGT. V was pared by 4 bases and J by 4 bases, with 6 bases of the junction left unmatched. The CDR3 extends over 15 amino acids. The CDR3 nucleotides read TGTGCCAGCAGTGTCCGGGAGGTTCCCACCGGGGAGCTGTTTTTT. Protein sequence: CASSVREVPTGELFF.

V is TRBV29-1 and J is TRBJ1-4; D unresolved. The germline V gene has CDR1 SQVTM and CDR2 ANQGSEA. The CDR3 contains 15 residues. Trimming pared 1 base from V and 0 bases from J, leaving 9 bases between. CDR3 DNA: TGCAGCGTTGAAGTGGGCCTGGCAACTAATGAAAAACTGTTTTTT. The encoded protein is CSVEVGLATNEKLFF.

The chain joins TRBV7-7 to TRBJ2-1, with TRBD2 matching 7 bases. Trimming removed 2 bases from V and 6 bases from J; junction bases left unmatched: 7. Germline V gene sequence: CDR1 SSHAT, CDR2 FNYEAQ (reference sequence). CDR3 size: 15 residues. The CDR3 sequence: CASSLTGGSLNEQFF. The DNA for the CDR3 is TGTGCCAGCAGCTTAACTGGCGGGAGCCTCAATGAGCAGTTCTTC. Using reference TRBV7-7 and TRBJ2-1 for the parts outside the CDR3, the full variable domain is GAGVSQSPRYKVTKRGQDVTLRCDPISSHATLYWYQQALGQGPEFLTYFNYEAQPDKSGLPSDRFSAERPEGSISTLTIQRTEQRDSAMYRCASSLTGGSLNEQFFGPGTRLTVL.

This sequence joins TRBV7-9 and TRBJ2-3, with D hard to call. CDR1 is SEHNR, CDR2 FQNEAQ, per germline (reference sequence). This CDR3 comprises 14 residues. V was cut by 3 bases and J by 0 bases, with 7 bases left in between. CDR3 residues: CASSFTRSTDTQYF. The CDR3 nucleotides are TGTGCCAGCAGCTTCACCAGAAGCACAGATACGCAGTATTTT.